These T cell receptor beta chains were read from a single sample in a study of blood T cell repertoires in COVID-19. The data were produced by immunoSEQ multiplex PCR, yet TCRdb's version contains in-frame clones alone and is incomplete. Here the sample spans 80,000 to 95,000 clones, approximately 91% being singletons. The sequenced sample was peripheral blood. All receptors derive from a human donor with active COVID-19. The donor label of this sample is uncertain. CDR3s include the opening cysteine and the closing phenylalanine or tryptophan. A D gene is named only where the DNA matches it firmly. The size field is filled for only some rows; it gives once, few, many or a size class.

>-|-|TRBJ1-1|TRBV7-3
CASSLTGGGRAFF
TGTGCCAGCAGCTTAACGGGCGGTGGGAGAGCTTTCTTT
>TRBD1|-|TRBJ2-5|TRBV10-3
CAIRETGDGETQYF
TGTGCCATCAGAGAGACAGGGGACGGCGAGACCCAGTACTTC
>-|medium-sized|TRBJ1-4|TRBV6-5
CASMRDQGIGKLFF
TGTGCCAGCATGCGGGACCAAGGAATTGGAAAACTGTTTTTT
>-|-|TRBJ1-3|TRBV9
CASSPLGNTIYF
TGTGCCAGCAGCCCCCTCGGAAACACCATATATTTT
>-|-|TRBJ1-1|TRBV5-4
CASSIEGENTEAFF
TGTGCCAGCAGCATTGAGGGGGAGAACACTGAAGCTTTCTTT
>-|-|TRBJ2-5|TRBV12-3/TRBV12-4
CASRPTGQETQYF
TGTGCCAGCAGACCTACAGGGCAGGAGACCCAGTACTTC
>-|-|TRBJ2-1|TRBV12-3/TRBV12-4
CASSFSSYNEQFF
TGTGCCAGCAGTTTTAGTTCCTACAATGAGCAGTTCTTC
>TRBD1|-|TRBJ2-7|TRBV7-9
CASSLTGVKHEQYF
TGTGCCAGCAGCTTAACAGGGGTTAAACACGAGCAGTACTTC
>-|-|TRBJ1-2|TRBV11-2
CASSRLTPGTGYTF
TGTGCCAGCAGCCGACTAACACCAGGTACTGGCTACACCTTC
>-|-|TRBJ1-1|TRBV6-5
CASSHTGLNTEAFF
TGTGCCAGCAGCCATACAGGGCTGAACACTGAAGCTTTCTTT
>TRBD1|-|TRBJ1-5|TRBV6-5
CASTVDRGLSQPQHF
TGTGCCAGCACGGTGGACAGGGGGCTTAGTCAGCCCCAGCATTTT
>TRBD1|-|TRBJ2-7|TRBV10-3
CAISGTGARGPYEQYF
TGTGCCATCAGTGGGACAGGGGCGCGGGGTCCGTACGAGCAGTACTTC
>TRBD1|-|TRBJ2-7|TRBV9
CASSPRQGNPPYEQYF
TGTGCCAGCAGCCCCCGACAGGGGAATCCTCCCTACGAGCAGTACTTC
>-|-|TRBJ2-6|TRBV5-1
CASSLTGRGANVLTF
TGCGCCAGCAGCTTGACGGGGAGAGGGGCCAACGTCCTGACTTTC
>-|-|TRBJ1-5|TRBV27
CASTVQPQHF
TGTGCCAGCACTGTTCAGCCCCAGCATTTT
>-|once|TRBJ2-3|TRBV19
CASSIGGGLTDTQYF
TGTGCCAGTAGTATAGGGGGGGGGCTCACAGATACGCAGTATTTT
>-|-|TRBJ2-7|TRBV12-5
CASGSGTGPFPYEQYF
TGTGCTAGTGGTTCGGGAACCGGGCCATTCCCCTACGAGCAGTACTTC
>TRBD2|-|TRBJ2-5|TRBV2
CASSFGPPTSGQETQYF
TGTGCCAGCAGTTTTGGGCCACCGACTAGCGGACAAGAGACCCAGTACTTC
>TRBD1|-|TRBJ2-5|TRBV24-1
CATSDRGQGVETQYF
TGTGCCACCAGTGACCGGGGACAGGGGGTAGAGACCCAGTACTTC
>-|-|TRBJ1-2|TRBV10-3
CAISEEPYYGYTF
TGTGCCATCAGTGAGGAGCCGTACTATGGCTACACCTTC
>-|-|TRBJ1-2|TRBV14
CASSQDRKGGGYYGYTF
TGTGCCAGCAGCCAAGATCGGAAGGGTGGAGGCTACTATGGCTACACCTTC
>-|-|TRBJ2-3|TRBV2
CASSGTDTDTQYF
TGTGCCAGCAGTGGGACAGACACAGATACGCAGTATTTT
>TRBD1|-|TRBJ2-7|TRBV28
CASSLGGQGGNEQYF
TGTGCCAGCAGTTTAGGGGGACAGGGGGGGAACGAGCAGTACTTC
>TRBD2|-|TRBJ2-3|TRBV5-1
CASTLNPRGVDTDTQYF
TGCGCCAGCACCCTTAACCCGCGGGGGGTCGACACAGATACGCAGTATTTT
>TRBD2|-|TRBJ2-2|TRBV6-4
CASSPRTSGHTGELFF
TGTGCCAGCAGTCCCAGGACTAGCGGGCACACCGGGGAGCTGTTTTTT
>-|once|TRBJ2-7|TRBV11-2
CASSSDSYEQYF
TGTGCCAGCAGCTCAGACAGCTACGAGCAGTACTTC
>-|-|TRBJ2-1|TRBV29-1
CSVGPGYNEQFF
TGCAGCGTGGGGCCAGGCTACAATGAGCAGTTCTTC
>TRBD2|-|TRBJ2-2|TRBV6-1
CASSGLAGGPAWGGELFF
TGTGCCAGCAGTGGACTAGCGGGGGGCCCTGCTTGGGGTGGGGAGCTGTTTTTT
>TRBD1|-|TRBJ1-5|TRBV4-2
CASSQASGGGEGNQPQHF
TGTGCCAGCAGCCAAGCATCAGGAGGGGGCGAGGGCAATCAGCCCCAGCATTTT
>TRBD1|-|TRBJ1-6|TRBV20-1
CSASLISGTGDSPLHF
TGCAGTGCTAGTCTCATTTCCGGGACAGGGGATTCACCCCTCCACTTT
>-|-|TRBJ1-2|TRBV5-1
CASSLEGLYGYTF
TGCGCCAGCAGCTTGGAGGGACTCTATGGCTACACCTTC
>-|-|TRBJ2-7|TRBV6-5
CASSPRQAASYEQYF
TGTGCCAGCAGTCCCCGACAGGCCGCTTCCTACGAGCAGTACTTT
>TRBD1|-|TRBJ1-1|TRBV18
CASSPGQSNTEAFF
TGTGCCAGCTCACCGGGACAGTCGAACACTGAAGCTTTCTTT
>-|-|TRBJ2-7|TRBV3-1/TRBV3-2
CASSQEMSEEQYF
TGTGCCAGCAGCCAAGAGATGAGCGAAGAGCAGTACTTC
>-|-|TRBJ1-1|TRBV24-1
CATSDADSNTEAFF
TGTGCCACCAGTGATGCAGATTCAAACACTGAAGCTTTCTTT
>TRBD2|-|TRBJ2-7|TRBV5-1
CASSPGTNYEQYF
TGCGCCAGCAGCCCCGGGACTAACTACGAGCAGTACTTC
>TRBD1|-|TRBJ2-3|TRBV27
CASSARQGGIDTQYF
TGTGCCAGCAGTGCTAGACAGGGGGGGATAGATACGCAGTATTTT
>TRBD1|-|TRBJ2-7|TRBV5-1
CASSTNRGPLHEQYF
TGCGCCAGCAGCACCAACAGGGGCCCACTCCACGAGCAGTACTTC
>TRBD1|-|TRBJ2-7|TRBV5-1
CASSLETGGDEQYF
TGCGCCAGCAGCTTGGAGACAGGGGGAGACGAGCAGTACTTC
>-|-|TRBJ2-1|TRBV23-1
CASSQSATGSSYNEQFF
TGCGCCAGCAGTCAATCGGCTACAGGGAGCTCCTACAATGAGCAGTTCTTC
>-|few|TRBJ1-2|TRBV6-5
CASSLPRTGNYTF
TGTGCCAGCAGTCTACCACGGACCGGGAACTACACCTTC
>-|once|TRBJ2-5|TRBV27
CASSLSYDLGTQYF
TGTGCCAGCAGTTTATCGTATGACTTGGGGACCCAGTACTTC
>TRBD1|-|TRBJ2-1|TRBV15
CATSRVPGQGNEQFF
TGTGCCACCAGCAGAGTCCCGGGACAGGGAAATGAGCAGTTCTTC
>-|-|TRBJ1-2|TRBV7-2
CASSTGFYGYTF
TGTGCCAGCAGCACAGGGTTCTATGGCTACACCTTC
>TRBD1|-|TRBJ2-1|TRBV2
CASRTGGNEQFF
TGTGCCAGTCGGACAGGGGGAAATGAGCAGTTCTTC
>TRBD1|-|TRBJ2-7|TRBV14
CASSLKGADRYEQYF
TGTGCCAGCAGCCTTAAGGGGGCAGACCGATACGAGCAGTACTTC